This is a list of T cell receptor beta chains from one sample in a study of blood T cell repertoires in COVID-19. Using immunoSEQ multiplex PCR, the repertoire was profiled, and TCRdb retains in-frame clones only, with some absent. The table has over 250,000 clones, about 70% seen once. The material sequenced was peripheral blood. These receptor sequences come from a woman of 80 years or more with acute or convalescent COVID-19. The CDR3 runs from the conserved cysteine through the conserved F or W. Fields, in order: D gene, J gene, V gene, clone size, CDR3 protein, CDR3 DNA. A D gene is named only where the DNA matches it firmly. Size is stated for part of the rows, as once, few or many counts, or as a class when the clone is expanded.

d_call: .; j_call: TRBJ1-2; v_call: TRBV6-5; clone_size: .; cdr3_aa: CASRRGVNYGYTF; cdr3_nt: TGTGCCAGCCGCCGGGGGGTAAACTATGGCTACACCTTC
d_call: TRBD2; j_call: TRBJ2-2; v_call: TRBV5-1; clone_size: .; cdr3_aa: CATRTSANTGELFF; cdr3_nt: TGCGCTACTCGGACTAGCGCTAACACCGGGGAGCTGTTTTTT
d_call: .; j_call: TRBJ1-6; v_call: TRBV25-1; clone_size: .; cdr3_aa: CASSEAFSPLHF; cdr3_nt: TGTGCCAGCAGTGAAGCGTTCTCACCCCTCCACTTT
d_call: TRBD1; j_call: TRBJ1-2; v_call: TRBV4-3; clone_size: .; cdr3_aa: CASSQGQGRHYGYTF; cdr3_nt: TGCGCCAGCAGCCAAGGACAGGGACGGCACTATGGCTACACCTTC
d_call: TRBD2; j_call: TRBJ2-1; v_call: TRBV2; clone_size: .; cdr3_aa: CASSASGGAGEQFF; cdr3_nt: TGTGCCAGCAGTGCTAGCGGGGGGGCTGGGGAGCAGTTCTTC
d_call: TRBD2; j_call: TRBJ2-1; v_call: TRBV5-6; clone_size: few; cdr3_aa: CASSARTSGRANNEQFF; cdr3_nt: TGTGCCAGCAGCGCCAGGACTAGCGGGAGGGCCAACAATGAGCAGTTCTTC
d_call: TRBD1; j_call: TRBJ1-2; v_call: TRBV12-5; clone_size: .; cdr3_aa: CASGLIGQGRYTF; cdr3_nt: TGTGCTAGTGGTTTGATAGGACAGGGGCGCTACACCTTC
d_call: TRBD1; j_call: TRBJ2-7; v_call: TRBV5-8; clone_size: once; cdr3_aa: CASSLEGTGGSSEQYF; cdr3_nt: TGTGCCAGCAGCTTGGAAGGGACAGGGGGGTCCTCCGAGCAGTACTTC
d_call: TRBD2; j_call: TRBJ2-7; v_call: TRBV5-6; clone_size: .; cdr3_aa: CASSLVGTRLYEQYF; cdr3_nt: TGTGCCAGCAGCTTGGTTGGGACTAGACTGTACGAGCAGTACTTC
d_call: .; j_call: TRBJ2-1; v_call: TRBV5-1; clone_size: .; cdr3_aa: CASSLVGASYNEQFF; cdr3_nt: TGCGCCAGCAGCTTGGTAGGGGCCTCCTACAATGAGCAGTTCTTC
d_call: TRBD2; j_call: TRBJ2-1; v_call: TRBV4-2; clone_size: .; cdr3_aa: CASSQVRAGGDNEQFF; cdr3_nt: TGTGCCAGCAGCCAAGTAAGAGCGGGAGGGGATAATGAGCAGTTCTTC
d_call: TRBD1; j_call: TRBJ2-2; v_call: TRBV4-1; clone_size: .; cdr3_aa: CASSQVPGQGPWVNGELFF; cdr3_nt: TGCGCCAGCAGCCAAGTCCCGGGACAGGGCCCGTGGGTGAACGGGGAGCTGTTTTTT
d_call: TRBD1; j_call: TRBJ2-2; v_call: TRBV25-1; clone_size: .; cdr3_aa: CASSALGQVKLFF; cdr3_nt: TGTGCCAGCAGTGCATTGGGACAGGTCAAGCTGTTTTTT
d_call: .; j_call: TRBJ2-6; v_call: TRBV7-9; clone_size: .; cdr3_aa: CASSLGAGGSGANVLTF; cdr3_nt: TGTGCCAGCAGCTTAGGGGCCGGAGGTTCTGGGGCCAACGTCCTGACTTTC
d_call: .; j_call: TRBJ1-5; v_call: TRBV12-3/TRBV12-4; clone_size: .; cdr3_aa: CASRFGGSQPQHF; cdr3_nt: TGTGCCAGCAGATTTGGCGGCAGCCAGCCCCAGCATTTT
d_call: TRBD1; j_call: TRBJ2-2; v_call: TRBV6-5; clone_size: .; cdr3_aa: CASSYSTGVTGELFF; cdr3_nt: TGTGCCAGCAGTTACTCCACAGGGGTCACCGGGGAGCTGTTTTTT
d_call: .; j_call: TRBJ1-1; v_call: TRBV12-3/TRBV12-4; clone_size: .; cdr3_aa: CASSQKTYTEAFF; cdr3_nt: TGTGCCAGCAGCCAAAAAACATACACTGAAGCTTTCTTT
d_call: .; j_call: TRBJ1-5; v_call: TRBV2; clone_size: .; cdr3_aa: CASSEVPGMPNQPQHF; cdr3_nt: TGTGCCAGCAGTGAAGTCCCGGGGATGCCAAATCAGCCCCAGCATTTT
d_call: TRBD1; j_call: TRBJ1-4; v_call: TRBV6-5; clone_size: .; cdr3_aa: CASSPTGFNEKLFF; cdr3_nt: TGTGCCAGCAGCCCGACAGGGTTTAATGAAAAACTGTTTTTT